Below are 18 T cell receptor beta chains sequenced from a single sample in a study of T cells after yellow fever vaccination. TCRdb reprocessed the 5' RACE reads with MiXCR, giving one entry per CDR3 protein. The sample holds more than 250,000 distinct CDR3 sequences, around 6.8% seen once. This material consisted of PBMCs, taken about 49 days after the first yellow fever vaccination. The receptors originated from a man younger than 30 who received the YFV17D yellow fever vaccine.

The gene calls are TRBV20-1 and TRBJ2-3; a weak D match, TRBD1 (6 bases). CDR3 length equals 12 residues. CDR1 and CDR2 (germline): DFQATT, SNEGSKA (reference sequence). Between the trimmed V and J ends, which lost 5 bases and 6 bases, there was a span of 12 bases. The CDR3 bases are TGCAGTGCTTTCTTCACAGGGGATACGCAGTATTTT. Translated: CSAFFTGDTQYF.

The rearrangement uses TRBV11-2 and TRBJ2-1, with a tentative D call TRBD2 (8 bases). Trimming removed 4 bases at V and 5 bases at J, with 18 bases between. The CDR3 spans 16 residues. Germline lookup yields CDR1 SGHAT and CDR2 FQNNGV. CDR3 in DNA: TGTGCCAGCAGCTCACACAGGGGACTAGGGAACAATGAGCAGTTCTTC. Translating it yields CASSSHRGLGNNEQFF.

The chain has TRBV9 and TRBJ2-5, with 7 bases lining up with TRBD1. The V and J ends lost 0 bases and 5 bases, in that order; junction bases with no gene match: 7. The CDR3 consists of 15 residues. In germline, CDR1 is SGDLS, CDR2 YYNGEE. This CDR3 is CASSVEGRGLETQYF. The DNA of the CDR3 is TGTGCCAGCAGCGTAGAGGGCAGGGGGTTGGAGACCCAGTACTTC.

This clonotype was counted a few times. This rearrangement joins TRBV30 to TRBJ1-6; D remains ambiguous. V was trimmed by 6 bases and J by 0 bases, leaving 12 bases between them. Germline V lookup: CDR1 GTSNPN, CDR2 SVGIG (reference sequence). CDR3 size: 15 residues. The CDR3 DNA is TGTGCCTGCCCCGAACGCAGCTCCTATAATTCACCCCTCCACTTT. Protein: CACPERSSYNSPLHF.

This clonotype was observed many times. The J gene is TRBJ1-5, the V gene TRBV6-5; D gene unclear. The length of the CDR3 is 15 residues. V gave up 0 bases and J gave up 4 bases, with 10 bases separating them. CDR1 and CDR2 (germline): MNHEY, SVGAGI. The CDR3 loop is CASSYSNSPNQPQHF. The CDR3 region has the DNA TGTGCCAGCAGTTACTCGAACAGTCCTAATCAGCCCCAGCATTTT.

The chain links TRBV29-1 to TRBJ2-1; 7 bases agree with TRBD2. The length of the CDR3 is 15 residues. The germline gives CDR1 SQVTM, CDR2 ANQGSEA. The J segment lost 5 bases and the V segment lost 4 bases, leaving 11 bases of the junction unmatched. CDR3 bases: TGCAGCGTTGGGCCCTTTTCTAGCGGAGACAATGAGCAGTTCTTC. This sequence encodes CSVGPFSSGDNEQFF.

There are a few counts of this clonotype. The chain uses TRBV29-1 and TRBJ2-5; 8 bases align to TRBD2. After removal of 6 bases from V and 6 bases from J, the junction contained 9 bases not matched to a gene. The CDR3 runs 13 residues. Germline V lookup: CDR1 SQVTM, CDR2 ANQGSEA. The CDR3 DNA is TGCAGCGTGGTCGTAGGACTAGCAAAGACCCAGTACTTC. This codes for CSVVVGLAKTQYF.

This clonotype was observed at least ten times. The genes are TRBV5-1 and TRBJ1-2, with TRBD1 as a possible D gene (5 bases). Per germline, CDR1 SGHRS and CDR2 YFSETQ. This CDR3 is 12 amino acids long. The V end lost 0 bases, the J end lost 10 bases, and 10 bases lay between the germline ends. The CDR3 sequence is CASSLERQTYTF. The CDR3 bases are TGCGCCAGCAGCTTGGAGCGACAGACCTACACCTTC.

This clonotype was detected only a few times. J is TRBJ2-1 and V is TRBV12-3 or TRBV12-4, with 7 bases fitting TRBD1. Trimming cost V 3 bases and J 11 bases; bases outside gene matches: 7. CDR3 length: 13 residues. CDR3 sequence (DNA): TGTGCCAGCAGTTTTATGGGACAGAAAAAGCAGTTCTTC. As protein: CASSFMGQKKQFF.

This clonotype was counted a few times. The CDR3 region has the DNA TGTGCCAGCGGACGGAGCTCTGGAAACACCATATATTTT. It specifies CASGRSSGNTIYF. The chain recombines TRBV7-3 with TRBJ1-3; D not certain. Germline CDR1 reads SGHTA; CDR2 reads FQGTGA. Trimming stripped 8 bases from V and 0 bases from J, with 8 bases between. The CDR3 is 13 residues long.

This clonotype has at least ten counts. This chain connects TRBV20-1 to TRBJ2-7; 9 bases line up with TRBD2. Germline assignment: CDR1 DFQATT and CDR2 SNEGSKA (reference sequence). This CDR3 spans 14 amino acids. Trimming removed 6 bases from V and 5 bases from J; junction bases left unmatched: 11. The CDR3 DNA reads as TGCAGTGCCAAAGCGGGGGGAGGGGCCCACGAGCAGTACGTC. It is translated as CSAKAGGGAHEQYV.

Many counts were recorded for this clonotype. The chain carries TRBV5-1 and TRBJ2-2, with 10 bases identical to TRBD2. CDR1 is SGHRS and CDR2 is YFSETQ in the germline V gene. V lost 0 bases, J lost 1 base, and 3 bases stayed unmatched. CDR3 size: 17 residues. The CDR3 is CASSLEASGGNTGELFF. In nucleotides, the CDR3 is TGCGCCAGCAGCTTGGAGGCTAGCGGGGGGAACACCGGGGAGCTGTTTTTT.

This chain joins TRBV5-1 and TRBJ1-1, with D tentatively TRBD1 (5 bases). V was cut by 6 bases and J by 1 base, with 10 bases left in between. The CDR3 is 13 amino acids. Germline-derived CDR1 and CDR2 are SGHRS and YFSETQ. The CDR3 DNA sequence: TGCGCCAGCAACGACCAGGGGAACACTGAAGCTTTCTTT. Residues: CASNDQGNTEAFF.

The table lists this clonotype with a few counts. CDR3 in amino acids: CASSPQGFYEQFF. The CDR3 nucleotides are TGTGCCAGCAGCCCCCAGGGTTTCTATGAGCAGTTCTTC. This rearrangement joins TRBV7-6 to TRBJ2-1, with D possibly TRBD1 on 5 matching bases. CDR3 length equals 13 residues. The V end was cut by 5 bases, the J end by 8 bases, with 13 bases between. Germline CDR1 SGHVS, CDR2 FNYEAQ.

This clonotype has just a few counts. The chain carries TRBV5-1 and TRBJ2-5, with a weak D call TRBD2 (5 bases). V lost 0 bases and J 5 bases, leaving 11 bases between the germline ends. From germline, CDR1 is SGHRS and CDR2 YFSETQ. The CDR3 length is 14 residues. In DNA, the CDR3 is TGCGCCAGCAGCTTGGCCTTGTGGGAGGAGACCCAGTACTTC. Residues: CASSLALWEETQYF.

This clonotype was seen a handful of times. The V call is TRBV9, the J call TRBJ1-2; no reliable D call. Germline CDR1 is SGDLS and CDR2 is YYNGEE. This CDR3 has 15 amino acids. Between the trimmed V and J ends, which lost 0 bases and 0 bases, there was a span of 9 bases. CDR3 protein: CASSVVPTSNYGYTF. The CDR3 DNA is TGTGCCAGCAGCGTAGTCCCCACATCTAACTATGGCTACACCTTC.

This clonotype came up many times. The V call is TRBV20-1, the J call TRBJ2-2, with D possibly TRBD1 on 5 matching bases. In germline, CDR1 is DFQATT, CDR2 SNEGSKA (reference sequence). The CDR3 spans 14 residues. V lost 0 bases and J 5 bases, leaving 10 bases between the germline ends. The CDR3 here is CSARDLSGTGELFF. The CDR3 region has the DNA TGCAGTGCTAGAGATCTGTCAGGGACCGGGGAGCTGTTTTTT.

V is TRBV2 and J is TRBJ2-2; a possible D gene is TRBD2 (5 bases). There are 13 residues in the CDR3. The germline gives CDR1 SNHLY, CDR2 FYNNEI. Trimming shortened V by 8 bases and J by 5 bases, and 12 bases separated the two germline ends. The CDR3 here is CASRRGWTGELFF. The CDR3 DNA reads as TGTGCCAGCCGTCGAGGGTGGACCGGGGAGCTGTTTTTT.